Shown below are 2 T cell receptor beta chains from a single sample sequenced in a study of T-cell memory formation after mild COVID-19. Using its own MiXCR run on the 5' RACE reads, TCRdb lists one record per CDR3 protein. Here the sample spans about 290,000 distinct CDR3 sequences, around a sixth being singletons. The sequencing input was PBMCs or a T cell subset sorted from them (not recorded which). All receptors derive from a man aged 18-30 years who had mild COVID-19 (a few samples of this study predate the infection). Cell type and time point are not known.

In this sample, this clonotype turned up many times. The chain uses TRBV6-5 and TRBJ2-5, with 7 bases lining up with TRBD1. J was trimmed by 6 bases and V by 6 bases; bases with no gene match: 7. This CDR3 contains 13 residues. Germline V lookup: CDR1 MNHEY, CDR2 SVGAGI. The CDR3 is CASSLDRVKTQYF. The CDR3 DNA follows: TGTGCCAGCAGCCTCGACAGGGTTAAGACCCAGTACTTC.

The V call is TRBV7-2, the J call TRBJ2-3, with D perhaps assigned TRBD1 or TRBD2 (5 bases each). V dropped 2 bases and J dropped 7 bases, with 10 bases sitting between them. Germline lookup yields CDR1 SGHTA and CDR2 FQGNSA. CDR3 length: 13 residues. CDR3: CASSLTGDHTQYF. The CDR3 nucleotides read TGTGCCAGCAGCTTAACTGGGGACCATACGCAGTATTTT.